This TCR beta chain was documented in a study of identical twins. Trimming pared 8 bases from V and 8 bases from J, leaving 18 bases between. Germline values: CDR1 SGHRS, CDR2 YFSETQ. The CDR3 is 13 amino acids. A universal primer site was added by template switching, and unique molecular identifiers were carried by the cDNA. MiXCR, run by TCRdb on the 5' RACE reads, gives a single entry per CDR3 protein. The sample carries about 1.7 million distinct CDR3 sequences, 25% to 35% recorded once. The V gene is TRBV5-1, the J gene TRBJ2-3; either TRBD1 or TRBD2 may supply D (5 bases each). Sample: cord blood. This receptor was identified in a newborn girl in good health. CDR3 bases: TGCGCCAGTTATGCTAGGGGTCGGGGTACGCAGTATTTT. It encodes CASYARGRGTQYF.